The 12 T cell receptor beta chains below all came from one sample that was sequenced in a study of blood T cell repertoires in COVID-19 (dated by TCRdb to the early 2020s). Libraries were made using the immunoSEQ multiplex PCR assay. TCRdb retrieved this table from immuneACCESS and kept in-frame rearrangements only. Not all clones are present; in checked studies, unresolved V genes account for under half, and no reason is known for the remainder. The sample table contains about 120,000 clones; only one count was recorded for around 85% of them. Roughly 1.5% of the sample rests with the top ten. The sequenced sample was peripheral blood. These TCRs come from a man between 45 and 60 years old with acute or convalescent COVID-19.

The J gene is TRBJ1-6, the V gene TRBV6-1, with D possibly TRBD1 on 5 matching bases. Per the germline V gene, CDR1 is MNHNS and CDR2 is SASEGT. The CDR3 is 14 amino acids. Trimming took 3 bases from V and 6 from J, leaving 9 bases between them. The chain's CDR3 is CASSDRDSNSPLHF. Written as DNA, the CDR3 is TGTGCCAGCAGTGACAGGGACTCTAATTCACCCCTCCACTTT.

The CDR3 here is CASSLKQQGSETQYF. In DNA form, the CDR3 reads TGTGCCAGCAGTTTAAAGCAACAGGGATCGGAGACCCAGTACTTC. The chain employs TRBV27 and TRBJ2-5; D is possibly TRBD1 (6 bases). Germline V gene data show CDR1 as MNHEY and CDR2 as SMNVEV (reference sequence). Deletions cut 2 bases from V and 5 bases from J, with 15 bases between. This CDR3 contains 15 residues.

The genes are TRBV10-3 and TRBJ1-1; 7 bases are a match to TRBD1. This CDR3 has 14 residues. After removal of 3 bases from V and 2 bases from J, the junction contained 3 bases not matched to a gene. Looked up from germline, CDR1 is ENHRY and CDR2 is SYGVKD. The CDR3 sequence: CAISDRGANTEAFF. CDR3 bases: TGTGCCATCAGTGACAGGGGGGCTAACACTGAAGCTTTCTTT.

In nucleotides, the CDR3 is TGTGCCAGCAGTCGGGGACTAGCGGGGGGGCAAAGCACAGATACGCAGTATTTT. This sequence encodes CASSRGLAGGQSTDTQYF. V is TRBV27 and J is TRBJ2-3; 16 nucleotides line up with TRBD2. V shed 5 bases and J 0 bases; nucleotides not matched to a gene: 5. Germline V gives CDR1 MNHEY, CDR2 SMNVEV (reference sequence). CDR3 length: 18 residues.

V usage is TRBV6-5 and J usage is TRBJ1-3; D gene ambiguous. Germline V lookup: CDR1 MNHEY, CDR2 SVGAGI. The V and J ends lost 8 bases and 8 bases respectively, with 16 bases between them. This CDR3 has 13 residues. The CDR3 DNA follows: TGTGCCAGCCGACGTTCGGCACGGGACACCATATATTTT. Translated, it gives CASRRSARDTIYF.

The chain recombines TRBV15 with TRBJ1-1; tentatively, D is TRBD1 (5 bases). Between the trimmed V and J ends, which lost 2 bases and 6 bases, there was a span of 13 bases. The CDR3 has 14 residues. Germline CDR1 reads LNHNV; CDR2 reads YYDKDF (reference sequence). CDR3 sequence: CATSRTGDGAEAFF. The CDR3 coding sequence is TGTGCCACCAGCAGAACGGGGGATGGAGCTGAAGCTTTCTTT.

The genes are TRBV15 and TRBJ2-2, with 9 bases aligning to TRBD2. This CDR3 comprises 17 residues. The V segment lost 1 base and the J segment 5 bases; nucleotides outside the gene matches: 8. Germline CDR1 and CDR2: LNHNV and YYDKDF (reference sequence). Here the CDR3 reads CATSRGVGSGGTGELFF. The CDR3 DNA follows: TGTGCCACCAGCAGAGGAGTAGGGAGCGGGGGGACCGGGGAGCTGTTTTTT.

The chain uses TRBV6-1 and TRBJ1-2; weak D call: TRBD1 (6 bases). Germline-derived CDR1 and CDR2 are MNHNS and SASEGT. V was clipped by 8 bases and J by 3 bases, with 10 bases between them. The CDR3 extends over 12 amino acids. DNA for the CDR3: TGTGCCAGCCGCGAGGGGGACTATGGCTACACCTTC. Encoded protein: CASREGDYGYTF.

This clone was seen a few times. The chain joins TRBV6-5 to TRBJ2-7; 11 bases match TRBD2. The CDR3 sequence is 15 residues long. CDR1 and CDR2 from the germline V gene are MNHEY and SVGAGI. V was pared by 11 bases and J by 2 bases, with 11 bases of the junction left unmatched. The CDR3 sequence: CAGGASGGPTYEQYF. The CDR3 region has the DNA TGTGCCGGGGGTGCTAGCGGGGGGCCCACCTACGAGCAGTACTTC.

The chain employs TRBV6-5 and TRBJ1-2, with 10 bases fitting TRBD1. The CDR3 has 13 amino acids. V dropped 6 bases and J dropped 5; count of bases not matched to a gene: 3. Germline V gives CDR1 MNHEY, CDR2 SVGAGI. The CDR3 sequence: CASSRQGAYGYTF. The CDR3 coding sequence is TGTGCCAGCAGCCGACAGGGGGCGTATGGCTACACCTTC.

This chain uses TRBV29-1 with TRBJ1-1, with a possible D match to TRBD1 (5 bases). Germline V gene data show CDR1 as SQVTM and CDR2 as ANQGSEA. V lost 5 bases, J lost 4 bases, and 17 bases lay in between. This CDR3 has 14 residues. The CDR3 coding sequence is TGCAGCGTTCGTCCCGTAGACGGGGGCACTGAAGCTTTCTTT. Its translation: CSVRPVDGGTEAFF. Variable domain in full (rest from reference TRBV29-1 and TRBJ1-1): SAVISQKPSRDICQRGTSLTIQCQVDSQVTMMFWYRQQPGQSLTLIATANQGSEATYESGFVIDKFPISRPNLTFSTLTVSNMSPEDSSIYLCSVRPVDGGTEAFFGQGTRLTVV.

The rearrangement joins TRBV3-1 (or the pseudogene TRBV3-2) to TRBJ1-1; a weak D match, TRBD1 (6 bases). Germline-derived CDR1 and CDR2 are LGHDT and YNNKEL (reference sequence). CDR3 size: 16 residues. Trimming shortened V by 0 bases and J by 11 bases, and 22 bases separated the two germline ends. The CDR3 region has the DNA TGTGCCAGCAGCCAAGAGATCAGGGGCTATCGTGCTTATGCTTTCTTT. This translates into CASSQEIRGYRAYAFF.